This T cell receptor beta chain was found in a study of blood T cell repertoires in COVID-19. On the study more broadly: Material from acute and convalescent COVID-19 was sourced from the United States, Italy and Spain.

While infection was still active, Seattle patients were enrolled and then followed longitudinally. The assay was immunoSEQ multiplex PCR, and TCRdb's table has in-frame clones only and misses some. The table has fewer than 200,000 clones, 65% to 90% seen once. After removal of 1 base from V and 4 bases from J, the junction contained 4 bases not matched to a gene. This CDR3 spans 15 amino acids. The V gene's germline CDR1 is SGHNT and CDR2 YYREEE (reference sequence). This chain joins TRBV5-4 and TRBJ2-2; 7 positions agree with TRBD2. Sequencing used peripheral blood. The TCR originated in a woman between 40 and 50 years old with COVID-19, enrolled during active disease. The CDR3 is CASSLYSGLTGELFF. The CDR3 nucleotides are TGTGCCAGCAGCTTGTATAGCGGGCTCACCGGGGAGCTGTTTTTT.